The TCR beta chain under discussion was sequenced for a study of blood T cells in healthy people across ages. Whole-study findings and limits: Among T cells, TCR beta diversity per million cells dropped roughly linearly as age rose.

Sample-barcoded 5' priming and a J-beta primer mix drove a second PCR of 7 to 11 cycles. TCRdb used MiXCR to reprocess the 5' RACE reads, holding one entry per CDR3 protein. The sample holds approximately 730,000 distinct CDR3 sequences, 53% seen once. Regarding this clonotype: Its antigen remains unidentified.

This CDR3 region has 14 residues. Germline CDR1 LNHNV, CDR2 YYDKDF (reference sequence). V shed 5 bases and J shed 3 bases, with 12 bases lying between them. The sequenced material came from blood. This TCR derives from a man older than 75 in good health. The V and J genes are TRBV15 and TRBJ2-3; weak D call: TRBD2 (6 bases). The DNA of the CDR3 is TGTGCCACCAGCGTGCGGGGACCTACAGATACGCAGTATTTT. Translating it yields CATSVRGPTDTQYF.